This T cell receptor (beta chain) was recovered during a study of blood T cell repertoires in COVID-19. Study background: PBMCs, B-cell-depleted T cells, or T cells were the source of the cDNA or gDNA that made up the material.

In the authors' methods: Amplification from reference gene primers served as the basis for estimated nucleated cell counts. Clones were read by immunoSEQ multiplex PCR, and TCRdb kept only the in-frame ones, dropping some. V and J calls and clone size are those listed in that table; D and trimming were worked out from the DNA. The sample consists of approximately 180,000 clones, approximately 88% of them appearing once. Trimming cost V 6 bases and J 1 base, with 10 bases left between them. This CDR3 region has 14 residues. The germline gives CDR1 KGHSH, CDR2 LQKENI. Followed longitudinally, the Seattle patients had been enrolled during active infection.

The sequenced sample consisted of peripheral blood. This TCR derives from a woman aged 40 to 50 with COVID-19, enrolled during active disease. The chain employs TRBV18 and TRBJ2-1; D is perhaps TRBD2 (5 bases). The CDR3 region is CASSDAGSYNEQFF. Here the CDR3 DNA reads TGTGCCAGCTCCGATGCGGGTTCCTACAATGAGCAGTTCTTC.